This record concerns one T cell receptor beta chain sequence. The data stem from a study of blood T cell repertoires in COVID-19. This CDR3 has 16 residues. The J segment lost 3 bases and the V segment lost 2 bases, leaving 9 bases of the junction unmatched. The V gene's germline CDR1 is MNHEY and CDR2 SVGAGI. The repertoire was sequenced with immunoSEQ multiplex PCR; TCRdb's copy has only in-frame clones and lacks some. Among fewer than 300,000 clones, approximately 84% were seen once, and the ten largest hold more than 1.1%. The sequence was collected from a human donor with COVID-19, enrolled during active disease. The donor label of this sample is uncertain. The chain has TRBV6-5 and TRBJ2-7, with 8 bases aligning to TRBD2. The specimen was peripheral blood. CDR3 amino acids: CASSYSGGRLNYEQYF. The CDR3 coding sequence is TGTGCCAGCAGTTACAGCGGGGGACGACTCAACTACGAGCAGTACTTC.